These T cell receptor beta chains were read from a single sample in a study of blood T cell repertoires in COVID-19. TCRdb's copy holds only in-frame clones and misses some; the assay was immunoSEQ multiplex PCR. The data contain about 250,000 clones, less than 90% of them singletons. Sequencing used peripheral blood. These receptors were collected from a middle-aged woman who had recovered from COVID-19. Both conserved end residues are part of each CDR3. A D gene is named only where the DNA matches it firmly. Clone size is given for some rows only: seen once, a few or many times, or a class if the clone is expanded.

D gene	V gene	clone size	J gene	CDR3 protein	CDR3 DNA
.	TRBV4-1	once	TRBJ1-1	CASSQVLGRMSTEAFF	TGCGCCAGCAGCCAAGTTCTGGGCAGGATGTCCACTGAAGCTTTCTTT
.	TRBV11-3	many	TRBJ2-2	CASSLRRGDTGELFF	TGTGCCAGCAGCTTACGACGGGGTGACACCGGGGAGCTGTTTTTT
TRBD1	TRBV6-6	.	TRBJ1-2	CASSYLDRGSGYTF	TGTGCCAGCAGTTACCTGGACAGGGGAAGCGGCTACACCTTC
.	TRBV27	few	TRBJ2-7	CASSLSRRNEQYF	TGTGCCAGCAGTTTATCGAGGCGAAACGAGCAGTACTTC
.	TRBV19	.	TRBJ2-2	CASANPGVTNTGELFF	TGTGCCAGCGCAAACCCAGGCGTTACGAACACCGGGGAGCTGTTTTTT
TRBD1	TRBV3-1/TRBV3-2	.	TRBJ1-2	CASSQDRGLTNYGYTF	TGTGCCAGCAGCCAAGACAGGGGGCTTACTAACTATGGCTACACCTTC
TRBD2	TRBV9	.	TRBJ2-1	CASSAPTSGGLSYNEQFF	TGTGCCAGCAGCGCCCCGACTAGCGGGGGGTTGTCCTACAATGAGCAGTTCTTC
.	TRBV15	once	TRBJ1-1	CATSREDRREAFF	TGTGCCACCAGCAGAGAAGACAGGCGTGAAGCTTTCTTT
TRBD1	TRBV5-4	.	TRBJ2-7	CASSLGQGVHYEQYF	TGTGCCAGCAGCTTAGGTCAGGGGGTTCACTACGAGCAGTACTTC
.	TRBV6-5	.	TRBJ1-5	CASKPLDNQPQHF	TGTGCCAGCAAGCCTCTTGACAATCAGCCCCAGCATTTT
TRBD1	TRBV7-2	once	TRBJ2-5	CASRRTGTGEETQYF	TGTGCCAGCAGGCGAACCGGGACAGGGGAAGAGACCCAGTACTTC
.	TRBV29-1	once	TRBJ1-3	CSVGQTSGNTIYF	TGCAGCGTTGGACAGACCTCTGGAAACACCATATATTTT
TRBD1	TRBV13	medium-sized	TRBJ1-2	CASSLGTGGDYGYTF	TGTGCCAGCAGCCTTGGGACAGGGGGTGACTATGGCTACACCTTC
.	TRBV7-6	.	TRBJ2-3	CASSLGQPPKQYF	TGTGCCAGCAGCTTAGGACAGCCTCCTAAACAGTATTTT
TRBD1	TRBV7-9	.	TRBJ1-2	CASSLDQDRGATF	TGTGCCAGCAGCTTAGATCAGGACAGGGGCGCAACCTTC
TRBD2	TRBV28	.	TRBJ2-7	CASRRTSYEQYF	TGTGCCAGCCGACGGACTAGTTACGAGCAGTACTTC
TRBD2	TRBV28	.	TRBJ2-7	CASSELAGAYEQYF	TGTGCCAGCAGTGAACTAGCGGGGGCTTACGAGCAGTACTTC
TRBD1	TRBV5-1	.	TRBJ2-6	CASSPTGVGANVLTF	TGCGCCAGCAGCCCAACAGGGGTGGGGGCCAACGTCCTGACTTTC
.	TRBV30	.	TRBJ1-6	CAWSVGGKNSPLHF	TGTGCCTGGAGTGTAGGAGGGAAGAATTCACCCCTCCACTTT
TRBD2	TRBV28	few	TRBJ2-1	CASSLAVGAGEYNEQFF	TGTGCCAGCAGTTTAGCCGTAGGGGCGGGGGAATACAATGAGCAGTTCTTC
TRBD1	TRBV7-9	.	TRBJ1-1	CASRRTGGGPFTAEAFF	TGTGCCAGCAGGAGAACAGGGGGAGGGCCCTTTACGGCTGAAGCTTTCTTT
.	TRBV15	.	TRBJ2-7	CATRVDEANYEQYF	TGTGCCACGAGGGTTGATGAGGCGAACTACGAGCAGTACTTC
.	TRBV6-6	.	TRBJ1-3	CASSYKDSGTGNTIYF	TGTGCCAGCAGTTACAAGGACTCGGGTACTGGAAACACCATATATTTT
.	TRBV6-2/TRBV6-3	.	TRBJ1-2	CASSLARAGLGYTF	TGTGCCAGCAGCCTTGCCCGGGCAGGGTTAGGCTACACCTTC
TRBD1	TRBV18	few	TRBJ1-5	CASSSQGVNQPQHF	TGTGCCAGCTCATCGCAGGGGGTCAATCAGCCCCAGCATTTT
.	TRBV4-1	.	TRBJ1-3	CASSLGRGSGNTIYF	TGCGCCAGCAGCCTGGGGAGGGGTTCTGGAAACACCATATATTTT
.	TRBV7-9	.	TRBJ2-7	CASSLDGGIYEQYF	TGTGCCAGCAGCTTAGATGGAGGGATCTACGAGCAGTACTTC
TRBD1	TRBV6-5	.	TRBJ2-2	CASRRTGGTGELFF	TGTGCCAGCAGACGGACAGGGGGAACCGGGGAGCTGTTTTTT
.	TRBV27	.	TRBJ1-2	CASSRAAGDGYTF	TGTGCCAGCAGTCGAGCGGCAGGGGATGGCTACACCTTC
TRBD2	TRBV7-9	.	TRBJ2-7	CASSSSGGHYEQYF	TGTGCCAGCAGTTCTAGCGGGGGGCACTACGAGCAGTACTTC
TRBD1	TRBV10-3	.	TRBJ1-4	CAISRDRDEKLFF	TGTGCCATCAGCCGGGACAGGGACGAAAAACTGTTTTTT
.	TRBV30	.	TRBJ2-3	CAFSRQTTDTQYF	TGTGCCTTCAGCCGACAGACCACAGATACGCAGTATTTT
.	TRBV3-1/TRBV3-2	few	TRBJ2-7	CASSPRPGEEQYF	TGTGCCAGCAGCCCCCGACCCGGGGAAGAGCAGTACTTC
TRBD1	TRBV4-1	.	TRBJ1-4	CASSQTLTGTEKLFF	TGCGCCAGCAGCCAGACTCTGACCGGGACAGAGAAACTGTTTTTT
TRBD1	TRBV5-6	.	TRBJ1-3	CASSGKRQGLWGNTIYF	TGTGCCAGCAGCGGAAAAAGACAGGGCCTGTGGGGAAACACCATATATTTT
TRBD1	TRBV7-3	.	TRBJ1-5	CASSFPSDRENQPQHF	TGTGCCAGCAGCTTCCCTTCGGACAGGGAAAATCAGCCCCAGCATTTT
TRBD1	TRBV7-9	.	TRBJ1-1	CASSSILRGQFTEAFF	TGTGCCAGCAGCTCGATACTCAGGGGGCAATTTACTGAAGCTTTCTTT
TRBD1	TRBV2	few	TRBJ1-2	CASISTGESGYTF	TGTGCCAGCATTTCGACAGGGGAGTCCGGCTACACCTTC
TRBD2	TRBV4-1	.	TRBJ2-7	CASSQDGSGAYEQYF	TGCGCCAGCAGCCAAGATGGTAGCGGGGCCTACGAGCAGTACTTC
.	TRBV6-5	.	TRBJ1-4	CASSQQGVGEKLFF	TGTGCCAGCAGTCAACAGGGTGTGGGTGAAAAACTGTTTTTT
TRBD1	TRBV7-9	.	TRBJ2-5	CASSPRGPDRGIAETQYF	TGTGCCAGCAGCCCTAGGGGACCGGACAGGGGGATAGCGGAGACCCAGTACTTC
TRBD2	TRBV5-6	.	TRBJ2-1	CASSFMLAGDLSSYNEQFF	TGTGCCAGCAGCTTCATGCTAGCGGGGGACCTCAGCTCCTACAATGAGCAGTTCTTC
TRBD1	TRBV6-5	.	TRBJ1-4	CAGGQGATNEKLFF	TGTGCCGGGGGACAGGGTGCAACTAATGAAAAACTGTTTTTT
.	TRBV5-1	.	TRBJ1-6	CASSLAGRQGNSPLHF	TGCGCCAGCAGCTTAGCCGGGAGGCAGGGGAATTCACCCCTCCACTTT
TRBD2	TRBV18	.	TRBJ2-5	CASSPPTSEETQYF	TGTGCCAGCTCACCACCTACTAGCGAAGAGACCCAGTACTTC